This T cell receptor beta chain was retrieved from a study of cytomegalovirus exposure and HLA in healthy donors. Regarding the study as a whole: Some highly shared sequence variants likely arose as a pipeline artifact. Most TCR sequences were rare, but some public TCRs occurred in many donors. Common viral pathogens were later found to be apparently linked to several of the most significant clusters.

For the donor in question, CMV serostatus went unrecorded. Primers included in the PCR were 60 Vbeta and 13 Jbeta primers. Only in-frame clones appear in the TCRdb table, and some are missing; sequencing was by immunoSEQ multiplex PCR. The sample has 180,000 or so clones, approximately 78% seen once. Germline lookup yields CDR1 SGHNT and CDR2 YYREEE (reference sequence). The CDR3 length is 15 residues. V gave up 2 bases and J gave up 4 bases, with 15 bases separating them. Of note for this clone: Its antigen remains unknown.

Sequenced: PBMCs. This chain joins TRBV5-4 and TRBJ1-2; the D gene is possibly TRBD1 (6 bases). The sequence came from a human donor in good health. The CDR3 coding sequence is TGTGCCAGCAGCTTATCACCACAGGGACCCTATGGCTACACCTTC. Its translation is CASSLSPQGPYGYTF.